This T cell receptor beta chain was identified in a study of preoperative IRX-2 immunotherapy in early breast cancer. Stated treatment: preoperative locoregional IRX-2 cytokine immunotherapy. This phase Ib study tested locoregional IRX-2 cytokine immunotherapy given before surgery. Measured with immunoSEQ multiplex PCR; TCRdb has only the in-frame clones, and not every one. Of under 35,000 clones listed, about 79% are singletons. The CDR3 contains 15 residues. The V gene's germline CDR1 is MDHEN and CDR2 SYDVKM. V was clipped by 6 bases and J by 0 bases, with 12 bases between them. The specimen was taken from a patient treated with IRX-2 immunotherapy. This clonotype originated in a human donor with breast cancer. The gene calls are TRBV28 and TRBJ1-3; a possible D gene is TRBD1 (5 bases). CDR3 nucleotide sequence: TGTGCCAGCAGAGGGACGGTGGACTCTGGAAACACCATATATTTT. Protein product: CASRGTVDSGNTIYF.